The rows below give T cell receptor beta chains drawn from one sample of a study of T cells in Graves' hyperthyroidism and ophthalmopathy. TCRdb redid the calling of the multiplex PCR reads with MiXCR, one entry per CDR3 protein. The table has a few hundred thousand distinct CDR3 sequences, 15% to 18% seen once. The material sequenced was blood. These receptors were collected from a woman aged 25 to 39 with Graves' hyperthyroidism. Both conserved end residues are part of each CDR3. D genes are given only for firm matches. Clone size is given for some rows only: seen once, a few or many times, or a class if the clone is expanded.

13	.	TRBV19	TRBJ1-1	.	TGTGCCAGTACCACAGGAGGAAACACTGAAGCTTTCTTT	CASTTGGNTEAFF
15	.	TRBV11-2	TRBJ2-7	TRBD2	TGTGCCAGCAGCTTTAGCGGGAGGGCCGCGTACGAGCAGTACTTC	CASSFSGRAAYEQYF
15	many	TRBV20-1	TRBJ2-4	.	TGCAGTGCTAGAGAGCGGAGCCTTACTAAAAACATTCAGTACTTC	CSARERSLTKNIQYF
14	.	TRBV12-3/TRBV12-4	TRBJ1-3	.	TGTGCCAGCAGCTATGAAGACTCTGGAAACACCATATATTTT	CASSYEDSGNTIYF
14	many	TRBV13	TRBJ2-7	.	TGTGCCAGCAGCTGGGGGCCTTCCTCCTACGAGCAGTACTTC	CASSWGPSSYEQYF
15	few	TRBV12-3/TRBV12-4	TRBJ2-1	.	TGTGCCAGCCACTGGGGGAAAATCTCCTACAATGAGCAGTCCTTC	CASHWGKISYNEQSF
14	many	TRBV6-1	TRBJ2-7	.	TGTGCCAGCAGTGAAGGGGGCGTTCCGAACGAGCAGTACTTC	CASSEGGVPNEQYF
15	few	TRBV9	TRBJ1-4	.	TGTGCCAGCAGCGTAGAGGATACAACTAATGAAAAACTGTTTTTT	CASSVEDTTNEKLFF
15	many	TRBV7-2	TRBJ2-3	TRBD2	TGTGCCAGCAGCTTATCCGGGACTATCCCTGATACGCAGTATTTT	CASSLSGTIPDTQYF
17	many	TRBV6-2/TRBV6-3	TRBJ1-3	TRBD1	TGTGCCAGCAGTTACTCGACAGGGGGCCCCTCTGGAAACACCATATATTTT	CASSYSTGGPSGNTIYF
16	once	TRBV30	TRBJ2-3	TRBD2	TGTACCTGGAGTGGGGGACTAGCGGGAGGGGCAGATACGCAGTATTTT	CTWSGGLAGGADTQYF
20	few	TRBV5-1	TRBJ2-7	TRBD2	TGCGCCAGCAGCTTGGGCCCCGTAGATGGGACTAGCGGGAGAATCTACGAGCAGTACTTC	CASSLGPVDGTSGRIYEQYF
19	many	TRBV12-5	TRBJ2-5	TRBD1	TGTGCTAGTGGTTTGGACCACCCTACGTGGGACAGCCAGGAAGAGACCCAGTACTTC	CASGLDHPTWDSQEETQYF
17	.	TRBV13	TRBJ2-2	.	TGTGCCAGCAGCTTAAATCCTCTCGGGACCCCAGATGGGGAGCTGTTTTTT	CASSLNPLGTPDGELFF
16	many	TRBV7-9	TRBJ2-2	TRBD2	TGTGCCAGCAGCCCGGGACTAGCGGGAGCAGTCGGGGAGCTGTTTTTT	CASSPGLAGAVGELFF
15	many	TRBV28	TRBJ2-2	.	TGTGCCAGCTCCTCACTTCCTAGCACCACCGGGGAGCTGTTTTTT	CASSSLPSTTGELFF
13	many	TRBV16	TRBJ2-2	.	TGTGCCAGCAACCAGTTGGGGACCGGGGAGCTGTTTTTT	CASNQLGTGELFF
18	many	TRBV12-3/TRBV12-4	TRBJ2-7	TRBD2	TGTGCCAGCAGTTTATTCGCCGGGACTAGCGGGAGACCCTACGAGCAGTACTTC	CASSLFAGTSGRPYEQYF
18	many	TRBV6-2/TRBV6-3	TRBJ2-1	.	TGTGCCAGCCCGTTGGGGGGTGAGGACGGTTCCCGGATAAATGAGCAGTTCTTC	CASPLGGEDGSRINEQFF
19	.	TRBV9	TRBJ2-3	TRBD2	TGTGCCAGCAGCTCGAGCGGGAGTGCGTTCCTTACTAGCACAGATACGCAGTATTTT	CASSSSGSAFLTSTDTQYF
18	.	TRBV20-1	TRBJ2-5	TRBD2	TGCAGTGCTAGAGATCAAACTCCCCAGCGGGGGTTGCTGGAGACCCAGTACTTC	CSARDQTPQRGLLETQYF
15	many	TRBV30	TRBJ2-1	TRBD2	TGTGCCTGGAGCCCGGGACTAGCGGGAGTGTATGAGCAGTTCTTC	CAWSPGLAGVYEQFF
12	.	TRBV20-1	TRBJ1-1	.	TGCAGTACCAGTCTAGGTAGGATCAAAGCTTTCTTT	CSTSLGRIKAFF
16	few	TRBV4-2	TRBJ2-3	TRBD2	TGTGCCAGCAGCGAAGTTATCCGGGAGGGGACAGATACGCAGTATTTT	CASSEVIREGTDTQYF
16	.	TRBV18	TRBJ2-4	.	TGTGCCAGCTCACCACGTCCGGACCCTGGGGAAAACATTCAGTACTTC	CASSPRPDPGENIQYF
15	.	TRBV7-9	TRBJ2-1	TRBD1	TGTGCCAGCAGGGCCGGGACAGGGGGAGGGAATGAGCAGTTCTTC	CASRAGTGGGNEQFF
13	many	TRBV6-1	TRBJ1-1	TRBD1	TGTGCCAGCAGTTGGACAGGGAACACTGAAGCTTTCTTT	CASSWTGNTEAFF
13	many	TRBV11-2	TRBJ1-1	.	TGTGCCAGCAGCTTATACAGGGAGGCTGAAGCTTTCTTT	CASSLYREAEAFF
16	.	TRBV28	TRBJ2-5	.	TGTGCCAGCAGTGCCTCTTCGGGGGCGGGAAGGGAGACCCAGTACTTC	CASSASSGAGRETQYF
17	once	TRBV11-2	TRBJ2-7	TRBD2	TGTGCCAGCAGCACCCGCCCCACTAGCGGGGTTACCTACGAGCAGTACTTC	CASSTRPTSGVTYEQYF
12	many	TRBV11-3	TRBJ2-2	.	TGTGCCAGCAGCTTAGCCATCGGGGAGCTGTTTTTT	CASSLAIGELFF
14	many	TRBV2	TRBJ1-2	.	TGTGCCAGCAGGGTAGACCCCCTTGCCTATGGCTACACCTTC	CASRVDPLAYGYTF
18	few	TRBV20-1	TRBJ1-5	TRBD1	TGCAGTGCTCGTGGTGGGACAGGGGGCCCTCTTAGCAATCAGCCCCAGCATTTT	CSARGGTGGPLSNQPQHF
13	many	TRBV18	TRBJ2-7	.	TGTGCCAGCTCACCGGGGAGGCAATACGAGCAGTACTTC	CASSPGRQYEQYF
15	many	TRBV10-3	TRBJ1-1	TRBD1	TGTGCCATCAACTTTAGACAGGGGTCGGCCACTGAAGCTTTCTTT	CAINFRQGSATEAFF
16	many	TRBV6-2/TRBV6-3	TRBJ2-5	TRBD1	TGTGCCAGCAGTTCGTATCAGGGGGCGGCCCAAGAGACCCAGTACTTC	CASSSYQGAAQETQYF
20	many	TRBV11-2	TRBJ2-1	TRBD2	TGTGCCAGCAGCAAAGGCGGCGGGAGAGGCCTAAGCCGGTCCTACAATGAGCAGTTCTTC	CASSKGGGRGLSRSYNEQFF
14	many	TRBV28	TRBJ2-7	.	TGTGCCAGCAGTTTAGATGAAGACTCCTACGAGCAGTACTTC	CASSLDEDSYEQYF
15	many	TRBV5-1	TRBJ2-3	.	TGCGCCAGCAGCCCTACTCGGGGGCCCACAGATACGCAGTATTTT	CASSPTRGPTDTQYF
14	many	TRBV12-3/TRBV12-4	TRBJ2-5	.	TGTGCCAGCACAGTCGACACTTACCAAGAGACCCAGTACTTC	CASTVDTYQETQYF
23	many	TRBV7-2	TRBJ2-1	TRBD2	TGTGCCAGCAGCCGGACCTCCGGAAGTTCCGGGACTAGCGGGAGCAGCCCCTACAATGAGCAGTTCTTC	CASSRTSGSSGTSGSSPYNEQFF
14	many	TRBV6-5	TRBJ1-1	.	TGTGCCAGCAGTTACACAGGTGAGGACACTGAAGCTTTCTTT	CASSYTGEDTEAFF
13	few	TRBV19	TRBJ1-4	TRBD1	TGTGCCAGTAGTGGATGGGACAGCGAAAAACTGTTTTTT	CASSGWDSEKLFF
14	.	TRBV6-1	TRBJ2-3	.	TGTGCCAGCAGTGAAGGACCGATTGCAGATACGCAGTATTTT	CASSEGPIADTQYF
13	many	TRBV20-1	TRBJ2-5	TRBD1	TGCAGTGCCAAGACAGGGGTACTAGAGACCCAGTACTTC	CSAKTGVLETQYF
17	many	TRBV6-5	TRBJ2-7	.	TGTGCCAGCAGTTACTCGAGCCGGGGGATTTGGGGGAACGAGCAGTACTTC	CASSYSSRGIWGNEQYF
16	.	TRBV11-2	TRBJ1-3	.	TGTGCCAGCAGCTTAGATCCTGGCAGCTCTGGAAACACCATATATTTT	CASSLDPGSSGNTIYF
16	few	TRBV6-1	TRBJ2-1	.	TGTGCCAGCAGTGAAAAGTGGGGCTTACTTTACAATGAGCAGTTCTTC	CASSEKWGLLYNEQFF
14	many	TRBV30	TRBJ2-7	TRBD2	TGTGCCTGGAATTTAGCGGGAGCGAAGGTCGAGCAGTACTTC	CAWNLAGAKVEQYF
15	.	TRBV19	TRBJ2-7	TRBD1	TGTGCCAGTAGTCTCGGGACAGCTGGGACCTACGAGCAGTACTTC	CASSLGTAGTYEQYF
16	.	TRBV5-5	TRBJ2-1	.	TGTGCCAGCAGCTTGGCGCCCGCAGCACTCTACAATGAGCAGTTCTTC	CASSLAPAALYNEQFF
12	few	TRBV3-1	TRBJ2-7	.	TGTGCCAGCAGCCAGGAAGGTTCTGAGCAGTACTTC	CASSQEGSEQYF
13	.	TRBV3-1	TRBJ2-4	.	TGTGCCAGCAGATCCCTTAATGGGGGGAATCAGTACTTC	CASRSLNGGNQYF
14	.	TRBV9	TRBJ2-5	TRBD2	TGTGCCAGCAGCGTAGAGGGACTAGCGGAGACCCAGTACTTC	CASSVEGLAETQYF
13	many	TRBV9	TRBJ2-3	TRBD2	TGTGCCAGCCAGAGGGAGGGCCTAAATACGCAGTATTTT	CASQREGLNTQYF
16	many	TRBV20-1	TRBJ1-1	.	TGCAGTGCTAAAGGGACACCTTTAGGGGGGAACACTGAAGCTTTCTTT	CSAKGTPLGGNTEAFF
16	.	TRBV11-2	TRBJ2-6	.	TGTGCCAGCAGCTTAATGGGTGGCGCCGGGGCCAACGTCCTGACTTTC	CASSLMGGAGANVLTF
15	.	TRBV7-6	TRBJ2-1	TRBD1	TGTGCCAGCAGCCCATGGGGGACAGGGGTCAATGAGCAGTTCTTC	CASSPWGTGVNEQFF
15	.	TRBV7-9	TRBJ2-1	TRBD2	TGTGCCAGCAGCTTACCGCTAGCGGGAGGGCGTCCGCAGTTCTTC	CASSLPLAGGRPQFF